Below, 12 T cell receptor beta chains from the same sample are listed, as sequenced in a study of T cell clonotyping in hematopoietic cell transplantation. Sequenced by immunoSEQ multiplex PCR; TCRdb stores in-frame clones only, minus some. This sample's table has 68 clones. The starting material was PBMCs, obtained 30 days after allogeneic stem cell transplant. Receptors originate from a male patient in his 50s who had an allogeneic stem cell transplant from a related donor, so the T cells may come from the graft donor. Some clones in this sample may be carry-over from other donors' samples.

The chain is built from TRBV7-2 and TRBJ2-3; TRBD2 agrees at 12 bases. Germline V gene sequence: CDR1 SGHTA, CDR2 FQGNSA. Trimming cost V 4 bases and J 13 bases; bases outside gene matches: 3. The CDR3 covers 12 residues. CDR3 nucleotide sequence: TGTGCCAGCAGCTCACGGACTAGCGGGGAGTATTTT. The encoded protein is CASSSRTSGEYF. The variable domain in full, with the rest retrieved from reference TRBV7-2 and TRBJ2-3, is GAGVSQSPSNKVTEKGKDVELRCDPISGHTALYWYRQSLGQGLEFLIYFQGNSAPDKSGLPSDRFSAERTGGSVSTLTIQRTQQEDSAVYLCASSSRTSGEYFGPGTRLTVL.

This chain joins TRBV7-2 and TRBJ1-1, with TRBD1 identical over 11 bases. The CDR3 sequence is 17 residues long. Germline CDR1 and CDR2: SGHTA and FQGNSA. The V segment lost 6 bases and the J segment 1 base; nucleotides outside the gene matches: 10. CDR3 sequence: CASRRDAGTGGNTEAFF. CDR3 coding DNA: TGTGCCAGCAGACGGGACGCCGGGACAGGGGGGAACACTGAAGCTTTCTTT.

The chain couples TRBV10-3 to TRBJ1-2, with 7 bases lining up with TRBD1. V was clipped by 4 bases and J by 3 bases; unmatched bases: 5. The V gene's germline CDR1 is ENHRY and CDR2 SYGVKD. CDR3 size: 14 residues. CDR3 DNA sequence: TGTGCCATCAGTGTAGAGCAGGGGGACTATGGCTACACCTTC. Protein product: CAISVEQGDYGYTF.

The rearrangement joins TRBV7-9 to TRBJ2-5; D unresolved. Germline lookup yields CDR1 SEHNR and CDR2 FQNEAQ (reference sequence). The CDR3 consists of 13 residues. The germline V and J ends were trimmed by 4 bases and 4 bases, with 10 bases remaining between them. CDR3 protein: CASSSTGPETQYF. CDR3 coding DNA: TGTGCCAGCAGCTCTACGGGTCCAGAGACCCAGTACTTC.

V usage is TRBV7-9 and J usage is TRBJ2-1, with 12 bases aligning to TRBD2. With V trimmed by 1 base and J by 3 bases, 7 bases remained unmatched. CDR3 length equals 18 residues. Germline V gene sequence: CDR1 SEHNR, CDR2 FQNEAQ (reference sequence). The CDR3 nucleotides are TGTGCCAGCAGCTTAGAACTAGCGGGGGGCCTCATCTACAATGAGCAGTTCTTC. Protein: CASSLELAGGLIYNEQFF.

The rearrangement joins TRBV27 to TRBJ2-3; D gene uncertain. V gave up 3 bases and J gave up 0 bases, with 10 bases separating them. The germline V gene encodes CDR1 MNHEY and CDR2 SMNVEV (reference sequence). The CDR3 contains 15 residues. In DNA form, the CDR3 reads TGTGCCAGCAGTTTTATCAGTACTAGCACAGATACGCAGTATTTT. This sequence encodes CASSFISTSTDTQYF.

In this sample, this clone turned up once. This chain connects TRBV18 to TRBJ1-2; the match to TRBD1 covers 8 bases. Germline CDR1 and CDR2: KGHSH and LQKENI. The J segment lost 6 bases and the V segment lost 5 bases, leaving 5 bases of the junction unmatched. The CDR3 extends over 13 amino acids. Written as DNA, the CDR3 is TGTGCCAGCTCAAGGGAGACAGGGGATGGCTACACCTTC. Its translation is CASSRETGDGYTF.

The gene calls are TRBV28 and TRBJ1-1; 8 nucleotides match TRBD1. The CDR3 sequence is 16 residues long. Germline V lookup: CDR1 MDHEN, CDR2 SYDVKM. Germline trimming cut 8 bases from V and 1 base from J; bases unmatched to any gene: 12. CDR3 in amino acids: CASGFPGGVENTEAFF. The CDR3 region has the DNA TGTGCCAGCGGCTTCCCAGGGGGCGTAGAGAACACTGAAGCTTTCTTT.

The V and J genes are TRBV6-5 and TRBJ2-5; D assignment may be TRBD1 or TRBD2 (5 bases each). The CDR3 has 14 amino acids. V lost 1 base and J 1 base, leaving 7 bases between the germline ends. CDR1 is MNHEY, CDR2 SVGAGI, per germline. The CDR3 protein is CASSYFGGQETQYF. DNA of the CDR3: TGTGCCAGCAGTTACTTTGGGGGCCAAGAGACCCAGTACTTC.

This chain links TRBV27 with TRBJ2-7; 10 bases are a match to TRBD2. Germline CDR1 and CDR2: MNHEY and SMNVEV (reference sequence). The ends lost 5 bases at V and 6 bases at J; junction bases unmatched: 16. This CDR3 comprises 17 residues. CDR3 coding DNA: TGTGCCAGCAGTCCTACGTGGACTAGCGGAGACCGTGGCGAGCAGTACGTC. It translates to CASSPTWTSGDRGEQYV.

The V and J genes are TRBV29-1 and TRBJ1-2; the D is unclear. Deletions cut 8 bases from V and 8 bases from J, with 18 bases between. Germline V gene data show CDR1 as SQVTM and CDR2 as ANQGSEA. CDR3 size: 12 residues. Written as DNA, the CDR3 is TGCAGCACGTCATGGGGAGACGGCGGCTACACCTTC. This sequence encodes CSTSWGDGGYTF.

This clone came up once. V usage is TRBV23-1 and J usage is TRBJ1-2; 7 bases align to TRBD1. TRBV23-1 is placed among ORFs of uncertain function. The length of the CDR3 is 13 residues. Trimming took 8 bases from V and 2 from J; bases not matched to a gene: 5. CDR3 amino acids: CASVSGGNYGYTF. The DNA for the CDR3 is TGCGCCAGCGTCTCAGGGGGGAACTATGGCTACACCTTC.